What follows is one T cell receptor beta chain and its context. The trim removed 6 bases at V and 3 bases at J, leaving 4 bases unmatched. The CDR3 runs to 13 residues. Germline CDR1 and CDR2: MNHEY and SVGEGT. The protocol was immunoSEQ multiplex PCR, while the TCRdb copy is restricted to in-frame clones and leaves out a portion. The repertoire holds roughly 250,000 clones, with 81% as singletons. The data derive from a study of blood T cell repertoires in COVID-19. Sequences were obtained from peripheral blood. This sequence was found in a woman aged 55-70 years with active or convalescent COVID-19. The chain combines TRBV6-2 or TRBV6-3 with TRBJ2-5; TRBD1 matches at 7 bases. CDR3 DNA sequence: TGTGCCAGCAGCCAGACAGGGAAAGAGACCCAGTACTTC. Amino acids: CASSQTGKETQYF.